This T cell receptor beta chain appears in the sequencing data of a study of Ad26.COV2.S vaccination and SARS-CoV-2 variants. This sample's treatment: roughly 19 received Ad26.COV2.S at low or high dose, single or two shots; 5 received placebo; per-sample allocation not given. Material that was analyzed had been drawn on day 63 after the first vaccine or placebo injection. Measured with immunoSEQ multiplex PCR; TCRdb has only the in-frame clones, and not every one. The data hold about 440,000 clones, with roughly 89% observed a single time. Findings of the study overall: Measurements of TCR breadth and depth may have given underestimates of the total T cell responses. Ad26.COV2.S recipients had broader spike-specific TCRs (P = 0.0014). Comparability of non-spike TCR breadth was observed across vaccine and placebo recipients.

The CDR3 extends over 12 amino acids. With respect to this clone: Its specificity is not known. One end of the junction varies from germline; a read error may be responsible.

The material sequenced was peripheral blood, taken in a trial of Ad26.COV2.S vaccine versus placebo. The chain carries TRBV12-3 or TRBV12-4 and TRBJ2-7; 10 nucleotides align to TRBD2. This clonotype was sampled from a person aged 18-60 years who received the Ad26.COV2.S COVID-19 vaccine or a placebo. For the CDR3, the DNA is TGTGCCAGCAGCTTCGGACTAGCGGAGGCCTTTTTC. Protein product: CASSFGLAEAFF.